This record covers a single T cell receptor (beta chain). The antigen is unknown. The data originate from a study of T cell responses to AZD1222 COVID-19 vaccine. The study's findings and limits: In the spike-specific TCR repertoire, nearly half reportedly target unmutated variant regions. Clonal diversity may have been underestimated, and the donors were mostly white British, with more females than males.

Sequencing was performed with immunoSEQ multiplex PCR; in TCRdb, only in-frame clones are kept and a portion is missing. This sample carries about 99,000 clones, about nine tenths of them seen once, and the ten largest clones take 8% to 8.5%. There are 11 residues in the CDR3. Germline V gene sequence: CDR1 MNHEY, CDR2 SMNVEV (reference sequence). Trimming left V 6 bases short and J 1 base short, with 0 bases between. This chain joins TRBV27 and TRBJ2-2; unclear D gene. The source was peripheral blood, collected 28 days after the second AZD1222 dose. This TCR came from an adult who received the AZD1222 COVID-19 vaccine. The CDR3 spells CASRNTGELFF. In DNA, the CDR3 is TGTGCCAGCAGGAACACCGGGGAGCTGTTTTTT.